This is a list of T cell receptor beta chains from one sample in a study of T cell responses to AZD1222 COVID-19 vaccine. Sequenced by immunoSEQ multiplex PCR; TCRdb stores in-frame clones only, minus some. The data hold around 150,000 clones, with roughly 92% observed a single time. Source: peripheral blood, taken on day 0 of AZD1222 vaccination. The receptor set was obtained from an adult in good health. CDR3s include the opening cysteine and the closing phenylalanine or tryptophan. Each record gives: D gene, clone size, J gene, V gene, CDR3 DNA, CDR3 protein. A D gene is named only where the DNA matches it firmly. Expanded clones get a size class; other rows say once, few or many, or leave the size out.

D: -; size: few; J: TRBJ1-2; V: TRBV11-2; DNA: TGTGCCAGCAGCTTAGGGGTTGCGGACAGCTATGGCTACACCTTC; CDR3: CASSLGVADSYGYTF
D: -; size: -; J: TRBJ2-2; V: TRBV27; DNA: TGTGCCAGCAGCATCGTCAGGACCGGGGAGCTGTTTTTT; CDR3: CASSIVRTGELFF
D: -; size: -; J: TRBJ2-1; V: TRBV19; DNA: TGTGCCAGTAGTATGGGGCAGGGCGAGGACAATGAGCAGTTCTTC; CDR3: CASSMGQGEDNEQFF
D: -; size: -; J: TRBJ1-5; V: TRBV11-2; DNA: TGTGCCAGCAGCTTAACAGGGAATCAGCCCCAGCATTTT; CDR3: CASSLTGNQPQHF
D: -; size: -; J: TRBJ1-1; V: TRBV3-1/TRBV3-2; DNA: TGTGCCAGCAGCCCGTCTTCGCGGCAGTTTAACACTGAAGCTTTCTTT; CDR3: CASSPSSRQFNTEAFF
D: -; size: once; J: TRBJ1-1; V: TRBV7-9; DNA: TGTGCCAGCAGCTCCTTTACAGGGCGGACTGAAGCTTTCTTT; CDR3: CASSSFTGRTEAFF
D: -; size: -; J: TRBJ2-1; V: TRBV28; DNA: TGTGCCAGCAGCCTCTCGCTGGGGGGCCAGTCGGAGCAGTTCTTC; CDR3: CASSLSLGGQSEQFF
D: -; size: once; J: TRBJ1-1; V: TRBV12-5; DNA: TGTGCTAGTGGTAAGTCTGGGTTTTTGGGGAACACTGAAGCTTTCTTT; CDR3: CASGKSGFLGNTEAFF
D: -; size: -; J: TRBJ1-5; V: TRBV6-2/TRBV6-3; DNA: TGTGCCAGCAGTTACGGGTCAGGGTATCAGCCCCAGCATTTT; CDR3: CASSYGSGYQPQHF
D: TRBD2; size: -; J: TRBJ2-2; V: TRBV10-3; DNA: TGTGCCGGGACTAGCGGGAACACCGGGGAGCTGTTTTTT; CDR3: CAGTSGNTGELFF
D: -; size: -; J: TRBJ1-2; V: TRBV27; DNA: TGTGCCAGCAGCCCCGGGGGGCAGAATGGCTACACCTTC; CDR3: CASSPGGQNGYTF
D: -; size: -; J: TRBJ2-2; V: TRBV29-1; DNA: TGCAGCGTTGTTGGAGGGGCCGGGGAGCTGTTTTTT; CDR3: CSVVGGAGELFF
D: TRBD1; size: -; J: TRBJ1-5; V: TRBV7-6; DNA: TGTGCCAGCAGCTTAGAGGGCAGGGGGTCCAATCAGCCCCAGCATTTT; CDR3: CASSLEGRGSNQPQHF
D: -; size: -; J: TRBJ1-6; V: TRBV4-1; DNA: TGCGCCAGCAGCCCTGAGTGGGCCTATAATTCACCCCTCCACTTT; CDR3: CASSPEWAYNSPLHF
D: -; size: -; J: TRBJ2-5; V: TRBV3-1/TRBV3-2; DNA: TGTGCCCGGGGAGGTTTGACAGATCAAGAGACCCAGTACTTC; CDR3: CARGGLTDQETQYF
D: TRBD2; size: -; J: TRBJ2-1; V: TRBV13; DNA: TGTGCCAGCAGCTCGATCATACAGACTAGCGGGGGGCTCTACAATGAGCAGTTCTTC; CDR3: CASSSIIQTSGGLYNEQFF
D: TRBD1; size: -; J: TRBJ1-1; V: TRBV19; DNA: TGTGCCAGTAGTATGGTTAGGGGGCCAGGTGAAGCTTTCTTT; CDR3: CASSMVRGPGEAFF
D: -; size: -; J: TRBJ2-5; V: TRBV7-9; DNA: TGTGCCAGCAGCCCATATTCAGCGGCTCAAGAGACCCAGTACTTC; CDR3: CASSPYSAAQETQYF
D: TRBD2; size: -; J: TRBJ2-5; V: TRBV7-9; DNA: TGTGCCAGCAGCTTGACTAGCGGGGGGGAGACCCAGTACTTC; CDR3: CASSLTSGGETQYF
D: -; size: -; J: TRBJ1-3; V: TRBV28; DNA: TGTGCCAGCAGTCCCCCAAGAAACACCATATATTTT; CDR3: CASSPPRNTIYF
D: TRBD2; size: -; J: TRBJ2-1; V: TRBV4-1; DNA: TGCGCCAGCAGCCAAGGGTCTAGCGGGGGGGGTTACAATGAGCAGTTCTTC; CDR3: CASSQGSSGGGYNEQFF
D: -; size: -; J: TRBJ1-1; V: TRBV18; DNA: TGTGCCAGCTCACCTCTCGGACAGAACACTGAAGCTTTCTTT; CDR3: CASSPLGQNTEAFF
D: TRBD2; size: -; J: TRBJ2-5; V: TRBV6-4; DNA: TGTGCCAGCAGTGACTCTCTAGCGGGAATAGGAGAGACCCAGTACTTC; CDR3: CASSDSLAGIGETQYF
D: TRBD1; size: -; J: TRBJ1-6; V: TRBV6-6; DNA: TGTGCCAGCAGAGTGGACAGGAATTCACCCCTCCACTTT; CDR3: CASRVDRNSPLHF
D: TRBD1; size: -; J: TRBJ1-5; V: TRBV6-2/TRBV6-3; DNA: TGTGCCAGCAGTCACGACTTAGGGACAGGCTCCGGGCCCCAGCATTTT; CDR3: CASSHDLGTGSGPQHF
D: -; size: -; J: TRBJ1-5; V: TRBV15; DNA: TGTGCCACCAGCAGTAAAGTTGGCAATCAGCCCCAGCATTTT; CDR3: CATSSKVGNQPQHF
D: -; size: -; J: TRBJ1-6; V: TRBV28; DNA: TGTGCCACCGATGACCTCGGTGCATATAATTCACCCCTCCACTTT; CDR3: CATDDLGAYNSPLHF
D: TRBD1; size: -; J: TRBJ1-5; V: TRBV5-4; DNA: TGTGCCAGCAGCTCTGGACAGGGAAGCAATCAGCCCCAGCATTTT; CDR3: CASSSGQGSNQPQHF
D: -; size: -; J: TRBJ1-6; V: TRBV27; DNA: TGTGCCACCCGGGACCTCCCCAACTCCTATAATTCACCCCTCCACTTT; CDR3: CATRDLPNSYNSPLHF
D: TRBD1; size: -; J: TRBJ1-1; V: TRBV12-3/TRBV12-4; DNA: TGTGCCAGCAGTTCCGGACAGGGGTATGAAGCTTTCTTT; CDR3: CASSSGQGYEAFF
D: TRBD1; size: few; J: TRBJ1-1; V: TRBV19; DNA: TGTGCCAGTAGTATAGGTCGGGACAGGGGTGAAGCTTTCTTT; CDR3: CASSIGRDRGEAFF
D: -; size: -; J: TRBJ2-1; V: TRBV5-1; DNA: TGCGCCAGCAGCCTCGCAGCTATTTTTAAGGATGAGCAGTTCTTC; CDR3: CASSLAAIFKDEQFF
D: -; size: -; J: TRBJ1-5; V: TRBV7-2; DNA: TGTGCCAGCAGCGGAAGGGCTAGCAATCAGCCCCAGCATTTT; CDR3: CASSGRASNQPQHF
D: TRBD2; size: -; J: TRBJ2-1; V: TRBV6-4; DNA: TGTGCCAGCAGTGCCCGACTAGCGGGAAATGATGAGCAGTTCTTC; CDR3: CASSARLAGNDEQFF
D: -; size: -; J: TRBJ2-1; V: TRBV7-6; DNA: TGTGCCAGCAGCTTAGCCTTGGCGGGGGCCCCACCCTACAATGAGCAGTTCTTC; CDR3: CASSLALAGAPPYNEQFF
D: -; size: -; J: TRBJ2-3; V: TRBV6-5; DNA: TGTGCCAGCAGTTACAGAGGGACGAAGGACACAGATACGCAGTATTTT; CDR3: CASSYRGTKDTDTQYF
D: -; size: -; J: TRBJ1-2; V: TRBV9; DNA: TGTGCCAGCAGCTCAAATCTCCCAGGCTACACCTTC; CDR3: CASSSNLPGYTF
D: TRBD1; size: -; J: TRBJ2-1; V: TRBV5-1; DNA: TGCGCCAGCAGCTTAGGGGGCTATGAGCAGTTCTTC; CDR3: CASSLGGYEQFF
D: TRBD2; size: -; J: TRBJ2-2; V: TRBV2; DNA: TGTGCCAGCTCCCCCCCAAAGGGGCTAGCGGGGGAGAACGCGAACACCGGGGAGCTGTTTTTT; CDR3: CASSPPKGLAGENANTGELFF
D: -; size: once; J: TRBJ2-2; V: TRBV7-6; DNA: TGTGCCAGCAGCTTAGGTTCTAGCGTATACACCGGGGAGCTGTTTTTT; CDR3: CASSLGSSVYTGELFF
D: -; size: -; J: TRBJ1-1; V: TRBV4-1; DNA: TGCGCCAGCAGCCAGTGGGAGGAGATGAACACTGAAGCTTTCTTT; CDR3: CASSQWEEMNTEAFF
D: -; size: -; J: TRBJ1-1; V: TRBV19; DNA: TGTGCCAGTAGTATAGTCGGTACAGGGATAGCTTTCTTT; CDR3: CASSIVGTGIAFF
D: -; size: -; J: TRBJ1-1; V: TRBV5-1; DNA: TGCGCCAGCAGCTTGAGGTCAGCGATCAGCACTGAAGCTTTCTTT; CDR3: CASSLRSAISTEAFF
D: -; size: -; J: TRBJ1-5; V: TRBV2; DNA: TGTGCCAGCAGTGAATTGATGGCGGAGAATCAGCCCCAGCATTTT; CDR3: CASSELMAENQPQHF